Reported below is one T cell receptor beta chain. Its antigen is not identified. The data are from a study of T cell responses to AZD1222 COVID-19 vaccine. Trimming shortened V by 4 bases and J by 7 bases, and 16 bases separated the two germline ends. CDR1 and CDR2 (germline): SQVTM, ANQGSEA. The CDR3 is 13 amino acids. Method: immunoSEQ multiplex PCR; TCRdb's copy keeps in-frame clones and lacks some. Here the sample spans approximately 100,000 clones, roughly 90% being singletons. Study findings and constraints: Females made up more of the donors, who were largely white British, and clonal diversity may have come out too low. Spike-specific TCR depth and breadth grew after two AZD1222 doses.

The specimen was peripheral blood, collected on day 0 of AZD1222 vaccination. The sequence was obtained from an adult in good health. The chain recombines TRBV29-1 with TRBJ1-1, with D maybe TRBD1 (5 bases). CDR3 residues: CSVGPLAGLEAFF. As DNA, the CDR3 is TGCAGCGTTGGTCCCCTGGCGGGACTTGAAGCTTTCTTT.